A selection of T cell receptor beta chains follows, all from one sample in a study of shared clonotypes between healthy human individuals. The protocol was immunoSEQ multiplex PCR, while the TCRdb copy is restricted to in-frame clones and leaves out a portion. The sample has nearly 600,000 clones, around 95% seen once. Sequenced sample: naive CD8+ T cells sorted from blood. These TCRs come from a young woman in good health. Each CDR3 is given with its conserved first and last residue. A D gene is named only where the DNA matches it firmly. The size of a clone is reported for some rows only, either as once, few or many, or as a class for expanded clones.

len	v_gene	abundance	j_gene	d_gene	CDR3aa	CDR3nt
15	TRBV6-6	-	TRBJ2-2	TRBD1	CASSPGQGATGELFF	TGTGCCAGCAGTCCCGGACAGGGTGCCACCGGGGAGCTGTTTTTT
15	TRBV11-2	-	TRBJ2-1	TRBD2	CASSSRLAGGNEQFF	TGTGCCAGCAGCTCCCGACTAGCGGGAGGCAATGAGCAGTTCTTC
14	TRBV27	-	TRBJ2-3	TRBD1	CASSLGGTGATQYF	TGTGCCAGCAGTTTAGGGGGTACAGGGGCTACGCAGTATTTT
16	TRBV9	few	TRBJ1-2	-	CASSVGEQGPNYGYTF	TGTGCCAGCAGCGTAGGGGAACAGGGTCCTAACTATGGCTACACCTTC
12	TRBV2	once	TRBJ2-1	-	CASTIGGGEQFF	TGTGCCAGCACGATCGGGGGAGGTGAGCAGTTCTTC
13	TRBV27	once	TRBJ1-6	-	CASSSYLGSPLHF	TGTGCCAGCAGTTCATACTTAGGTTCACCCCTCCACTTT
16	TRBV9	-	TRBJ2-1	-	CASSPALQSSYNEQFF	TGTGCCAGCAGCCCAGCGCTCCAGAGCTCCTACAATGAGCAGTTCTTC
16	TRBV27	-	TRBJ2-7	TRBD2	CASSLYRGEGLNEQYF	TGTGCCAGCAGTTTATATCGGGGGGAGGGATTGAACGAGCAGTACTTC
13	TRBV5-4	-	TRBJ2-5	-	CASSRESVETQYF	TGTGCCAGCAGCCGGGAGAGTGTTGAGACCCAGTACTTC
14	TRBV28	-	TRBJ1-5	-	CASSWRGPNQPQHF	TGTGCCAGCTCATGGCGGGGCCCCAATCAGCCCCAGCATTTT
14	TRBV7-9	-	TRBJ2-7	TRBD1	CASSSDRGDYEQYF	TGTGCCAGCAGCTCGGACAGGGGAGACTACGAGCAGTACTTC
14	TRBV13	-	TRBJ1-2	-	CASSLGQGHYGYTF	TGTGCCAGCAGCTTAGGACAGGGCCACTATGGCTACACCTTC
14	TRBV7-9	-	TRBJ1-1	-	CASSLGWGQSEAFF	TGTGCCAGCAGCTTAGGTTGGGGGCAGTCTGAAGCTTTCTTT
14	TRBV4-2	once	TRBJ2-1	TRBD2	CASRTSVSYNEQFF	TGTGCCAGCAGGACTAGCGTATCTTACAATGAGCAGTTCTTC
15	TRBV28	-	TRBJ1-1	TRBD1	CASSPSRTGNTEAFF	TGTGCCAGCAGTCCAAGCCGGACAGGGAACACTGAAGCTTTCTTT
14	TRBV5-4	-	TRBJ1-5	-	CASSLGGLGQPQHF	TGTGCCAGCAGCTTGGGCGGGCTGGGTCAGCCCCAGCATTTT
18	TRBV13	-	TRBJ2-6	TRBD1	CASSPHTGAHSGANVLTF	TGTGCCAGCAGCCCCCACACAGGGGCCCACTCTGGGGCCAACGTCCTGACTTTC
14	TRBV27	-	TRBJ1-5	-	CASSPKGGHQPQHF	TGTGCCAGCAGTCCCAAGGGGGGGCATCAGCCCCAGCATTTT
14	TRBV13	-	TRBJ2-3	-	CASSPTPNPDTQYF	TGTGCCAGCAGTCCAACACCGAATCCAGATACGCAGTATTTT
14	TRBV5-1	-	TRBJ1-1	-	CASSLALGSAEAFF	TGCGCCAGCAGCTTGGCCCTCGGGTCAGCCGAAGCTTTCTTT
18	TRBV9	once	TRBJ2-6	TRBD1	CASSPGQGEISGANVLTF	TGTGCCAGCAGCCCGGGACAGGGGGAAATCTCTGGGGCCAACGTCCTGACTTTC
13	TRBV28	-	TRBJ2-1	-	CASSFFGPNEQFF	TGTGCCAGCAGTTTCTTCGGCCCCAATGAGCAGTTCTTC
14	TRBV13	-	TRBJ2-1	-	CASLGGTPYNEQFF	TGTGCCAGCCTGGGCGGGACACCCTACAATGAGCAGTTCTTC
17	TRBV18	-	TRBJ2-2	-	CASSLYEDFANTGELFF	TGTGCCAGCTCGCTTTACGAGGACTTCGCGAACACCGGGGAGCTGTTTTTT
16	TRBV4-2	-	TRBJ2-7	TRBD2	CASSQVREGRSHEQYF	TGTGCCAGCAGCCAAGTGAGGGAGGGAAGGAGCCACGAGCAGTACTTC
14	TRBV15	once	TRBJ2-3	TRBD2	CATRLAGGTDTQYF	TGTGCCACCCGACTAGCGGGAGGGACAGATACGCAGTATTTT
11	TRBV29-1	-	TRBJ1-2	-	CSVTSNYGYTF	TGCAGCGTTACCTCCAACTATGGCTACACCTTC
15	TRBV27	few	TRBJ1-5	-	CASSSQGNSNQPQHF	TGTGCCAGCAGTTCCCAGGGGAATAGCAATCAGCCCCAGCATTTT
14	TRBV28	-	TRBJ2-1	TRBD1	CASSPGQGYNEQFF	TGTGCCAGCAGTCCGGGACAGGGCTACAATGAGCAGTTCTTC